The present TCR beta chain was sequenced within a study of neurological immune-mediated disorders. The CDR3 loop spans 15 amino acids. Germline CDR1 is MNHEY and CDR2 is SVGEGT. The ends were cut back, 4 bases at V and 0 bases at J, with 12 bases in the middle. This clonotype was recorded many times. MiXCR was run by TCRdb on the 5' RACE reads, yielding one entry per CDR3 protein. In the table there are about 28,000 distinct CDR3 sequences, about 12% of which are singletons. The source is a woman in her sixties or seventies in good health. The sequenced material came from PBMCs. The chain combines TRBV6-2 or TRBV6-3 with TRBJ2-5, with D perhaps matching TRBD1 or TRBD2 (5 bases each). Here the CDR3 reads CASSWGTMDQETQYF. The CDR3 DNA is TGTGCCAGCAGTTGGGGGACCATGGACCAAGAGACCCAGTACTTC.